This T cell receptor beta chain was recovered during a study of blood T cells in healthy people across ages. General observations from the study: Relative to aged donors, long-lived donors carried more naive CD4+ cells and displayed higher diversity. Possibly confounding the expanded clonotype changes was the fact that donor CMV status was unknown. Per million T cells, TCR beta diversity dropped roughly linearly as age increased.

Next came a second PCR, run for about 7 to 12 cycles, which used a sample-barcoded 5' primer along with a J-beta primer mix. MiXCR, applied by TCRdb to the 5' RACE reads, yields one record per CDR3 protein. The table records 540,000 or so distinct CDR3 sequences, approximately 25% of them present only once. With 0 bases removed from V and 5 bases from J, the gap between germline ends came to 6 bases. This CDR3 spans 13 amino acids. CDR1 is SGHDN and CDR2 is FVKESK in the germline V gene. As to this clonotype: The antigen is unknown.

Staff drew ten milliliters of peripheral blood from each donor. The TCR originated in a woman aged 65 to 85 in good health. This chain connects TRBV14 to TRBJ2-3; D uncertain. What was sequenced was blood. This CDR3 is CASSQDLEDTQYF. The CDR3, as DNA: TGTGCCAGCAGCCAAGACCTAGAAGATACGCAGTATTTT.